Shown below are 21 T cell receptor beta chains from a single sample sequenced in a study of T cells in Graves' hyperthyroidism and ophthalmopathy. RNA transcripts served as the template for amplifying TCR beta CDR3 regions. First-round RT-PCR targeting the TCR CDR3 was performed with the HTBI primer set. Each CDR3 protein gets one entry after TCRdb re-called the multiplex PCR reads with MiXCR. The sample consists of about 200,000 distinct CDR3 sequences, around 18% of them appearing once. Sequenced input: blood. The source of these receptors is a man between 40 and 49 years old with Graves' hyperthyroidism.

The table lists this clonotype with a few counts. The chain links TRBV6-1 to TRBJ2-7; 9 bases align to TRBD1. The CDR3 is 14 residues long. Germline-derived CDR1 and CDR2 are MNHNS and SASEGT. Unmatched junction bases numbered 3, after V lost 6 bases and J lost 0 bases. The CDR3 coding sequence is TGTGCCAGCAGAAGGGACAGGGACTCCTACGAGCAGTACTTC. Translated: CASRRDRDSYEQYF.

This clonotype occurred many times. CDR3: CASRGQGETQYF. In nucleotides, the CDR3 is TGTGCCAGCAGGGGGCAGGGAGAGACCCAGTACTTC. V and J are TRBV9 and TRBJ2-5; the D gene is possibly TRBD1 (5 bases). CDR1 SGDLS and CDR2 YYNGEE come from the germline V gene. Trimming shortened V by 5 bases and J by 4 bases, and 9 bases separated the two germline ends. The CDR3 spans 12 residues.

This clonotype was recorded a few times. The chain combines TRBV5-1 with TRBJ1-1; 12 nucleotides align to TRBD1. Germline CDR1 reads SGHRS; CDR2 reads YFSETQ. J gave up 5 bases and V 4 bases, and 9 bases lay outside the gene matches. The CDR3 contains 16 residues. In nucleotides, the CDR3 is TGCGCCAGCAGCGCGACCGGGACAGGGGGCCGAACTGAAGCTTTCTTT. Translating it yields CASSATGTGGRTEAFF. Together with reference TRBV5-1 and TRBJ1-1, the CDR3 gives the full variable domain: KAGVTQTPRYLIKTRGQQVTLSCSPISGHRSVSWYQQTPGQGLQFLFEYFSETQRNKGNFPGRFSGRQFSNSRSEMNVSTLELGDSALYLCASSATGTGGRTEAFFGQGTRLTVV.

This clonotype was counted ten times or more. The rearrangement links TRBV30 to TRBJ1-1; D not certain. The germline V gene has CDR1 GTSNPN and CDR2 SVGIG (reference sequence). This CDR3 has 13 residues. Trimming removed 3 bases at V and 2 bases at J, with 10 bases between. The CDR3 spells CAWSHGPNTEAFF. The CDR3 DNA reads TGTGCCTGGAGCCATGGACCCAACACTGAAGCTTTCTTT.

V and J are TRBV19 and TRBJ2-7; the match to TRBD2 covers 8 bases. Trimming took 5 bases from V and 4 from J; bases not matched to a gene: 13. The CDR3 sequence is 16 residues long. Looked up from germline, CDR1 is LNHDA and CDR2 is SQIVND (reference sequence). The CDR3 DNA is TGTGCCAGTAGTCCTTCCCCGGGACTAGGTCGGTACGAGCAGTACTTC. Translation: CASSPSPGLGRYEQYF.

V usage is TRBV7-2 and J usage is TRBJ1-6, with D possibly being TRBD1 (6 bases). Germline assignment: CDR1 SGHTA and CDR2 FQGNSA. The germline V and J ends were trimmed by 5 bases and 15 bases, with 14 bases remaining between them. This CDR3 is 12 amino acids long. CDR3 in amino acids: CASSAQGHHLHF. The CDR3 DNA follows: TGTGCCAGCAGCGCACAGGGACATCACCTCCACTTT. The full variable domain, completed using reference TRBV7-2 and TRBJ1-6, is GAGVSQSPSNKVTEKGKDVELRCDPISGHTALYWYRQSLGQGLEFLIYFQGNSAPDKSGLPSDRFSAERTGGSVSTLTIQRTQQEDSAVYLCASSAQGHHLHFGNGTRLTVT.

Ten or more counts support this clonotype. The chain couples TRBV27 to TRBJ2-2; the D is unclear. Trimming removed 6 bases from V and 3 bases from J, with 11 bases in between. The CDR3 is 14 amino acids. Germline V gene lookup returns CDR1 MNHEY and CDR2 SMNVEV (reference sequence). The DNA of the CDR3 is TGTGCCAGCAGCCCACTCAGAGACACCGGGGAGCTGTTTTTT. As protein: CASSPLRDTGELFF.

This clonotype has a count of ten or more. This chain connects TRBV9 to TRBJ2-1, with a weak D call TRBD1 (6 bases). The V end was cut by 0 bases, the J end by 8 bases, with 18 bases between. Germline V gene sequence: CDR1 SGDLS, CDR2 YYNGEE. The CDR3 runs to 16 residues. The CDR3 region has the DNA TGTGCCAGCAGCGTAGGAGGACAGATGATGTTCCATGAGCAGTTCTTC. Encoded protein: CASSVGGQMMFHEQFF.

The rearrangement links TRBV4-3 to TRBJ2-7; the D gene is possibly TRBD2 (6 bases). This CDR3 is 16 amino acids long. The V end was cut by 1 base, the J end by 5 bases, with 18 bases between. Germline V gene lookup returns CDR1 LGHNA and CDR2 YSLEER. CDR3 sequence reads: CASSQGRGFGMDEQYF. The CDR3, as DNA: TGCGCCAGCAGCCAAGGGAGGGGATTTGGCATGGACGAGCAGTACTTC.

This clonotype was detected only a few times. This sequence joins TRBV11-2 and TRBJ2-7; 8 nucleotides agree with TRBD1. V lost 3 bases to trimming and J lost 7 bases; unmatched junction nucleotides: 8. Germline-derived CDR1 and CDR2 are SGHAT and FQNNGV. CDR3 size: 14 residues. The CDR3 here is CASSFGTGDMEQYF. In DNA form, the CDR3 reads TGTGCCAGCAGCTTTGGGACAGGTGATATGGAGCAGTACTTC.

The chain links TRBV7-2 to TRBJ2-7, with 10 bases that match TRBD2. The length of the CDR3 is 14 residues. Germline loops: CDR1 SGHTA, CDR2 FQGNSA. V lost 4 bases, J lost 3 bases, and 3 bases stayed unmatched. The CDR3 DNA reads TGTGCCAGCAGCTCTTTAGCGGGGGGCTACGAGCAGTACTTC. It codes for CASSSLAGGYEQYF. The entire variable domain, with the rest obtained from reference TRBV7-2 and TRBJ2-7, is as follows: GAGVSQSPSNKVTEKGKDVELRCDPISGHTALYWYRQSLGQGLEFLIYFQGNSAPDKSGLPSDRFSAERTGGSVSTLTIQRTQQEDSAVYLCASSSLAGGYEQYFGPGTRLTVT.

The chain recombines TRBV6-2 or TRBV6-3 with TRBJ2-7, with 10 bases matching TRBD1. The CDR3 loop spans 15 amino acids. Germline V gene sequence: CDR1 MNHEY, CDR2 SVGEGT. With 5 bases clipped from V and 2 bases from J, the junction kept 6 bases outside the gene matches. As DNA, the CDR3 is TGTGCCAGCAGTCACGGACAGGGGGAAACCTACGAGCAGTACTTC. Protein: CASSHGQGETYEQYF.

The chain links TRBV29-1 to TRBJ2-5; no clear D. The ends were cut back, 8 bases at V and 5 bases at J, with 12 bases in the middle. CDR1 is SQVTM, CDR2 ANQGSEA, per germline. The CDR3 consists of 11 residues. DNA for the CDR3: TGCAGCACCAGTACCCCCGAGACCCAGTACTTC. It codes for CSTSTPETQYF. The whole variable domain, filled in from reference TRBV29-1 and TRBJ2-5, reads SAVISQKPSRDICQRGTSLTIQCQVDSQVTMMFWYRQQPGQSLTLIATANQGSEATYESGFVIDKFPISRPNLTFSTLTVSNMSPEDSSIYLCSTSTPETQYFGPGTRLLVL.

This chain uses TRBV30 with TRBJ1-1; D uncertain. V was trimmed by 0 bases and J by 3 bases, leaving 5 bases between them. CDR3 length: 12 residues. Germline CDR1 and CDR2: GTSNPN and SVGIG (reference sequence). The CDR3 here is CAWSVGYTEAFF. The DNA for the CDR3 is TGTGCCTGGAGTGTCGGGTACACTGAAGCTTTCTTT.

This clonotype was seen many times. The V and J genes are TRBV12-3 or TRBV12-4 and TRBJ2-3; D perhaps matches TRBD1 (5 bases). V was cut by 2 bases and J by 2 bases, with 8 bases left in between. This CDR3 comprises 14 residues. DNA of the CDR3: TGTGCCAGCAGTTTACAGGGTTACACAGATACGCAGTATTTT. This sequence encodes CASSLQGYTDTQYF.

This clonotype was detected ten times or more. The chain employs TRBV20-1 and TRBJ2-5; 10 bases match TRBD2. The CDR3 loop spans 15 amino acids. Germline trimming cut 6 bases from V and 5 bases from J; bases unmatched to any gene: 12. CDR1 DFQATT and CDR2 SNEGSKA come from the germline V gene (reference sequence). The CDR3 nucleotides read TGCAGTGCCACCAGCAGCGGGGGGGCCTCTGAGACCCAGTACTTC. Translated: CSATSSGGASETQYF.

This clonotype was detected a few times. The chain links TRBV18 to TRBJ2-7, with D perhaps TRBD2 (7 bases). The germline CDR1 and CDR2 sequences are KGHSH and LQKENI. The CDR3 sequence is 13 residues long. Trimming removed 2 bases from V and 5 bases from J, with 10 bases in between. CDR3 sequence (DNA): TGTGCCAGCTCACCAGGGGGGGCGGACGAGCAGTACTTC. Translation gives CASSPGGADEQYF.

CDR3 in DNA: TGTGCCAGCAGCTTCGACTGGGGGCAGCCCCAGCATTTT. Translated: CASSFDWGQPQHF. The V gene is TRBV7-2, the J gene TRBJ1-5, with D perhaps TRBD1 (5 bases). Germline CDR1 is SGHTA and CDR2 is FQGNSA. V was shortened by 3 bases and J by 7 bases, with 10 bases between the two germline ends. The CDR3 contains 13 residues.

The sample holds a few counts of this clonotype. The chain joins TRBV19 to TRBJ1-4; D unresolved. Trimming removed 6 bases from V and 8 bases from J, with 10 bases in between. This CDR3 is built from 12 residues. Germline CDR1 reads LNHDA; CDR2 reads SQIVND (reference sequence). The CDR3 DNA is TGTGCCAGTAGACGATACGGCGAAAAACTGTTTTTT. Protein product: CASRRYGEKLFF.

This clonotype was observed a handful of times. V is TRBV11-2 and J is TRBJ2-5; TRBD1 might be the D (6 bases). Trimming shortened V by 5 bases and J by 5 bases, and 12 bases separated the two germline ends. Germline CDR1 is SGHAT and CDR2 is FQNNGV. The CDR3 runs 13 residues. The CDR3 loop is CASSRDRTETQYF. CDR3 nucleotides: TGTGCCAGCAGCCGAGACAGGACGGAGACCCAGTACTTC. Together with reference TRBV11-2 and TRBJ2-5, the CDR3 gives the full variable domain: EAGVAQSPRYKIIEKRQSVAFWCNPISGHATLYWYQQILGQGPKLLIQFQNNGVVDDSQLPKDRFSAERLKGVDSTLKIQPAKLEDSAVYLCASSRDRTETQYFGPGTRLLVL.

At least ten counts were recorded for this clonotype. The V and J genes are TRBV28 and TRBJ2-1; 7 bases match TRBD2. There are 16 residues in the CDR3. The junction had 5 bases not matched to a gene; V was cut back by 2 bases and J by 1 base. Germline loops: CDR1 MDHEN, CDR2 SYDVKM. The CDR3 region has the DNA TGTGCCAGCAGTTTAGAGCGGGGAGGGTCCTACAATGAGCAGTTCTTC. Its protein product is CASSLERGGSYNEQFF.